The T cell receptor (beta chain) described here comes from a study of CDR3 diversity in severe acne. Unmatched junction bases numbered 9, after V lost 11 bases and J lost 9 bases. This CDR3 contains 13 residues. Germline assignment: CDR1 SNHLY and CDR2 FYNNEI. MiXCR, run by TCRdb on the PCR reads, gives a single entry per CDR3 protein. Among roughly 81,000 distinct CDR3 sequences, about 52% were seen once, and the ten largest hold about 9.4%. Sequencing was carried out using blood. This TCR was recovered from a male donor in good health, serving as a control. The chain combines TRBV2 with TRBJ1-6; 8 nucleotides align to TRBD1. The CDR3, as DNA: TGTGCCGGGAAAGACAGGGGCGGTTCACCCCTCCACTTT. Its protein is CAGKDRGGSPLHF.